Sequencing of this T cell receptor beta chain was carried out in a study of control samples from healthy donors and cancer patients. The V gene's germline CDR1 is MNHEY and CDR2 SVGAGI. CDR3 length: 12 amino acids. Trimming removed 11 bases from V and 2 bases from J, with 13 bases in between. Here immunoSEQ multiplex PCR was the method, and the copy in TCRdb shows in-frame clones only, minus some. The table shows tens of thousands of clones, with 89% occurring only once. The specimen was blood. The genes are TRBV6-5 and TRBJ2-7; D perhaps matches TRBD1 (5 bases). This receptor was identified in a man between 45 and 60 years old in good health. The CDR3, as DNA: TGTGCCGGGTCAGGGCTAACCTACGAGCAGTACTTC. Protein: CAGSGLTYEQYF.